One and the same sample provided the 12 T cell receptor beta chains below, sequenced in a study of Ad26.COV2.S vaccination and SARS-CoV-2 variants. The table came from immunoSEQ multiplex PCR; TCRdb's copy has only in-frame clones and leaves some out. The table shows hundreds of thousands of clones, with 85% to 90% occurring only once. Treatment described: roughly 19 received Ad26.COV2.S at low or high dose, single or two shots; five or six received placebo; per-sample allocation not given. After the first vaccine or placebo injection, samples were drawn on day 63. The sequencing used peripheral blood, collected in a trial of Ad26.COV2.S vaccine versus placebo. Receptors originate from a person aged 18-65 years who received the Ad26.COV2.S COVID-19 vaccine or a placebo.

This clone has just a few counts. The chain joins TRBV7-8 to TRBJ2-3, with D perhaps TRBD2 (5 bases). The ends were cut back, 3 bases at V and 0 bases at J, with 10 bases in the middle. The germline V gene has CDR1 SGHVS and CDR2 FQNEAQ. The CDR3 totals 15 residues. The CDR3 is CASSFWTGSTDTQYF. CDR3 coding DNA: TGTGCCAGCAGCTTCTGGACGGGAAGCACAGATACGCAGTATTTT.

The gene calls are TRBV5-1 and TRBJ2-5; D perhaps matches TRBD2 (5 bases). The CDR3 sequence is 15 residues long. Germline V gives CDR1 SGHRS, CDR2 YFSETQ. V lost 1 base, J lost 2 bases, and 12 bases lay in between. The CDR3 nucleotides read TGCGCCAGCAGCTTGTCGAGGGTCGGACAAGAGACCCAGTACTTC. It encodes CASSLSRVGQETQYF.

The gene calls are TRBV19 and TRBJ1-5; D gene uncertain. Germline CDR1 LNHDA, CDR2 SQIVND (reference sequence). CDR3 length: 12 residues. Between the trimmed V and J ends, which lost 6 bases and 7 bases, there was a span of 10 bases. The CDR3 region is CASSMTGQPQHF. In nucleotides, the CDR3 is TGTGCCAGTAGCATGACCGGCCAGCCCCAGCATTTT.

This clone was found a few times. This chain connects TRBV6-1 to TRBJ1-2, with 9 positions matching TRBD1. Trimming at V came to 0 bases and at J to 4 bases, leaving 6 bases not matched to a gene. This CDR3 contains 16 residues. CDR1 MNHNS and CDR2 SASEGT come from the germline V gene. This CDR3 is CASSEARTGVVYGYTF. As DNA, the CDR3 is TGTGCCAGCAGTGAAGCAAGGACAGGGGTTGTCTATGGCTACACCTTC.

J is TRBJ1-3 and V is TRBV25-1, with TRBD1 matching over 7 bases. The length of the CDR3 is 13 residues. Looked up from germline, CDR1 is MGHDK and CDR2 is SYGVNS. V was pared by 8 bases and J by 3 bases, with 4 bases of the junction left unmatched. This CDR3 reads CASWGQIGNTIYF. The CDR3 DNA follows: TGTGCCAGCTGGGGACAGATTGGAAACACCATATATTTT. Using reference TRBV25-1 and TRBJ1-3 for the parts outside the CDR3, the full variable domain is EADIYQTPRYLVIGTGKKITLECSQTMGHDKMYWYQQDPGMELHLIHYSYGVNSTEKGDLSSESTVSRIRTEHFPLTLESARPSHTSQYLCASWGQIGNTIYFGEGSWLTVV.

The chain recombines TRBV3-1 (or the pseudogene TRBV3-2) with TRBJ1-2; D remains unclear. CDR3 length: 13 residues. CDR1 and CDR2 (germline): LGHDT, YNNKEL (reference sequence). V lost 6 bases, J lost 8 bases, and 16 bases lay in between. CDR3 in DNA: TGTGCCAGCAGACGAGCGGGCATTGAGGGCTACACCTTC. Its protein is CASRRAGIEGYTF.

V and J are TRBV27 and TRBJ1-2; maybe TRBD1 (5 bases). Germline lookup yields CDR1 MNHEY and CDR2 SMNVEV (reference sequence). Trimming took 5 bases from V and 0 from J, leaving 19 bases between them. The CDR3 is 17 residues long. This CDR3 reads CASSPPRDGPANYGYTF. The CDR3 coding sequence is TGTGCCAGCAGTCCCCCCCGGGACGGCCCAGCTAACTATGGCTACACCTTC.

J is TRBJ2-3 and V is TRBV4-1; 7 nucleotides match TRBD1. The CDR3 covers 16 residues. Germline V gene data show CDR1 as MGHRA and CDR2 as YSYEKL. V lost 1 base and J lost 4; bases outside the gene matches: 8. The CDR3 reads CASSQVRDSLSDTQYF. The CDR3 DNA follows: TGCGCCAGCAGCCAAGTTCGGGACAGCCTCTCAGATACGCAGTATTTT.

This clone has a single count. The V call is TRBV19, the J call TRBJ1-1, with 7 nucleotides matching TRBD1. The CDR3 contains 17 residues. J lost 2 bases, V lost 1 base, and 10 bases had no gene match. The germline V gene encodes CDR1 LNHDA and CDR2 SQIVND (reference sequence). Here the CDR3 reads CASSIVAGTVSNTEAFF. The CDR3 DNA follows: TGTGCCAGTAGTATAGTTGCCGGGACAGTGAGTAACACTGAAGCTTTCTTT.

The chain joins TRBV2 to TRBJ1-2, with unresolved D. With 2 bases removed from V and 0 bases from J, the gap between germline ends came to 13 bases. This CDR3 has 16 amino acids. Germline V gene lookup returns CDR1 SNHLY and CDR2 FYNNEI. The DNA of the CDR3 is TGTGCCAGCAGTGAATATCTGGGAAACGCTAACTATGGCTACACCTTC. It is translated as CASSEYLGNANYGYTF. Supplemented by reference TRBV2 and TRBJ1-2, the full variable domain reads EPEVTQTPSHQVTQMGQEVILRCVPISNHLYFYWYRQILGQKVEFLVSFYNNEISEKSEIFDDQFSVERPDGSNFTLKIRSTKLEDSAMYFCASSEYLGNANYGYTFGSGTRLTVV.

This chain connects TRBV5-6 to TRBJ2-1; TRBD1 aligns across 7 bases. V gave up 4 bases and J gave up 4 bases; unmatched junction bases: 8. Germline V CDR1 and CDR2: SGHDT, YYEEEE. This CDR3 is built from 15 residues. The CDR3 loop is CASSLTGWAYNEQFF. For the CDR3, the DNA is TGTGCCAGCAGCCTGACAGGGTGGGCATACAATGAGCAGTTCTTC.

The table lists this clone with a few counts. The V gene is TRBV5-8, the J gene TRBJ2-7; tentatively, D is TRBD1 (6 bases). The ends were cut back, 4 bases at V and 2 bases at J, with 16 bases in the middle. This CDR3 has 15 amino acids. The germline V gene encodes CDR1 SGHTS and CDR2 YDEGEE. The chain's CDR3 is CASSTTGPRAYEQYF. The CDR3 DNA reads TGTGCCAGCAGCACGACAGGCCCTCGAGCCTACGAGCAGTACTTC. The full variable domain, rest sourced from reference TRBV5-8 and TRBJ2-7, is EAGVTQSPTHLIKTRGQQATLRCSPISGHTSVYWYQQALGLGLQFLLWYDEGEERNRGNFPPRFSGRQFPNYSSELNVNALELEDSALYLCASSTTGPRAYEQYFGPGTRLTVT.